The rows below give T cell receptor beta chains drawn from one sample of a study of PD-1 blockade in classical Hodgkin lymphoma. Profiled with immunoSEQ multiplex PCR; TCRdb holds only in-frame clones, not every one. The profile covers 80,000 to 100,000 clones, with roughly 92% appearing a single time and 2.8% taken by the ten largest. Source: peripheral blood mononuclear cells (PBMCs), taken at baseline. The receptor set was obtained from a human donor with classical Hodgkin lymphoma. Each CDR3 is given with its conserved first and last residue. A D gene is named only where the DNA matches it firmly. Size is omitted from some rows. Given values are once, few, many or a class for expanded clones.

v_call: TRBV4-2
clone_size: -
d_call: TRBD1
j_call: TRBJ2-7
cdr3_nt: TGTGCCAGCAGCCAAGCCGGGACAGGGGGCTTTTTATCTCGGTACTTC
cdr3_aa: CASSQAGTGGFLSRYF

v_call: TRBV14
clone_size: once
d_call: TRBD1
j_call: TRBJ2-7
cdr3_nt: TGTGCCAGCAGCCCAATCGGGCGAGGGGGCAGGGGGCCGAACTACGAGCAGTACTTC
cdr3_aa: CASSPIGRGGRGPNYEQYF

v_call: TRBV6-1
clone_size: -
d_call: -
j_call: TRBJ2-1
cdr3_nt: TGTGCCAGCAGTGCCCTCCAGACCCGGACCTACAATGAGCAGTTCTTC
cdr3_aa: CASSALQTRTYNEQFF

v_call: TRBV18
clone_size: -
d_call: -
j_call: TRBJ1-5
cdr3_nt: TGTGCCAGCTCACCAGGGGGGCGGAGCAATCAGCCCCAGCATTTT
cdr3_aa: CASSPGGRSNQPQHF

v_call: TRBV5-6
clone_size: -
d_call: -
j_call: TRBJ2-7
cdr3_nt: TGTGCCAGCACCCTCCTCGGAGGCGAGCAGTACTTC
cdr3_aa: CASTLLGGEQYF

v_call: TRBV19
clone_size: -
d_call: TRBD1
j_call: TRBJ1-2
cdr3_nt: TGTGCCAGTAGTACCAAGGACAGGGTCTATGCCTATGGCTACACCTTC
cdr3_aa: CASSTKDRVYAYGYTF

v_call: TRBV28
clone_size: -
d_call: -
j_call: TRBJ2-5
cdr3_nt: TGTGCCAGCACGGGAAGTGGAAGAAACCAAGAGACCCAGTACTTC
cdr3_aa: CASTGSGRNQETQYF

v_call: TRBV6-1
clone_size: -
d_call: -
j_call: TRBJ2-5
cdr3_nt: TGTGCCAGCAGCGAAACGACCGGGGGCGTAGAGACCCAGTACTTC
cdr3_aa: CASSETTGGVETQYF

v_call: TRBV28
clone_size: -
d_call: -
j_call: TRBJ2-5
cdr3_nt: TGTGCCAGCAGTTTAAGGACATCCAGAGAAGAGACCCAGTACTTC
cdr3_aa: CASSLRTSREETQYF

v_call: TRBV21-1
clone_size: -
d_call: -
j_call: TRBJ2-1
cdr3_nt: TGTGCCAGCTGGGACCTAGCTGGGTACAATGAGCAGTTCTTC
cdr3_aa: CASWDLAGYNEQFF

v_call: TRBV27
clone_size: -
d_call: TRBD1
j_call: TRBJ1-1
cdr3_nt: TGTGCCAGCAGTTACCTTCAGGGGGGGAACACTGAAGCTTTCTTT
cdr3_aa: CASSYLQGGNTEAFF

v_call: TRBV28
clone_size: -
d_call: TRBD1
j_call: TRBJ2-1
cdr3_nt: TGTGCCAGCAGATCAGCGGCTACCGGGACAGGGGGCGCGGGTGAGCAGTTCTTC
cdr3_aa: CASRSAATGTGGAGEQFF

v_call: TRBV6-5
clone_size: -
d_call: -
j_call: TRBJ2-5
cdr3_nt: TGTGCCAGCAGTTACTCGGGAACGAGCGTACAGACCCAGTACTTC
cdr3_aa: CASSYSGTSVQTQYF

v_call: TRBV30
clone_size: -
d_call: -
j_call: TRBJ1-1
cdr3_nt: TGTGCCTGGAACCGGGATCGCGACACTGAAGCTTTCTTT
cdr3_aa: CAWNRDRDTEAFF

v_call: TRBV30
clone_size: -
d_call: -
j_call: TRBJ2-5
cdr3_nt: TGTGCCTGGAGTGCGGAGGGGGCTCCCTCGGTGGCCCAGTACTTC
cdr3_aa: CAWSAEGAPSVAQYF

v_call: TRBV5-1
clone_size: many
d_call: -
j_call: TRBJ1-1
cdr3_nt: TGCGCCAGCAGCGCGGCCGGGACATTTAACACTGAAGCTTTCTTT
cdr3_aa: CASSAAGTFNTEAFF

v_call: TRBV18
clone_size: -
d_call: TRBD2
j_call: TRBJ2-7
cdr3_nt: TGTGCCAGCTCATCTTTAGGGCAGGGACTAGTTTACGAGCAGTACTTC
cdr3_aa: CASSSLGQGLVYEQYF

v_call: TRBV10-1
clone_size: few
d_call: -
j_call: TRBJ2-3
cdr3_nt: TGCGCCAGCACCGGGGATAGCACAGATACGCAGTATTTT
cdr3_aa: CASTGDSTDTQYF

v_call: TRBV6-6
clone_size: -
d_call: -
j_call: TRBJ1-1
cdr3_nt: TGTGCCAGCAGTTACTTCACAGCTAACACTGAAGCTTTCTTT
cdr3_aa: CASSYFTANTEAFF

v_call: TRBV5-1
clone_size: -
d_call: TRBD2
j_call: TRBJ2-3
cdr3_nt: TGCGCCAGCAGCTTCATTGCGGGAGGAGATACGCAGTATTTT
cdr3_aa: CASSFIAGGDTQYF

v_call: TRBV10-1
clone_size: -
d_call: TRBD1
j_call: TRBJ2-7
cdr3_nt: TGCGCCAGCAGTGAGGACAGGGGAATCTACGAGCAGTACTTC
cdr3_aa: CASSEDRGIYEQYF

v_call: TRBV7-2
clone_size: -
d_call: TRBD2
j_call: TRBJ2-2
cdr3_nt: TGTGCCAGCAGCTTATACAAACTAGCGGGAGCCGGGGAGCTGTTTTTT
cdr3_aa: CASSLYKLAGAGELFF

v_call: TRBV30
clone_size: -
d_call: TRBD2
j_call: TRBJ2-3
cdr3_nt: TGTGCCTGGAGTAGAGTAGCGGGAGGCACAGATACGCAGTATTTT
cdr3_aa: CAWSRVAGGTDTQYF

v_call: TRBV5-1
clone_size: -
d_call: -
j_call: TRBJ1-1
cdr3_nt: TGCGCCAGCAGCTTGCGACGACTCGACACTGAAGCTTTCTTT
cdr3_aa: CASSLRRLDTEAFF

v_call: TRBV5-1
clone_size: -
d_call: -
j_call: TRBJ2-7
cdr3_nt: TGCGCCAGCAGCTGGGCCCGTCTTCCTTACGAGCAGTACTTC
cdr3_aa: CASSWARLPYEQYF

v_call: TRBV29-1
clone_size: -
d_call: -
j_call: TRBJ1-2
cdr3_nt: TGCAGCGTTTTATCCGGGGGCGGCTACACCTTC
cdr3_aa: CSVLSGGGYTF

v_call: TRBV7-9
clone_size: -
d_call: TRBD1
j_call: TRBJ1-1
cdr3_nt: TGTGCCAGCAGCGGGGACAGGGGTTTTTCTGAAGCTTTCTTT
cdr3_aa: CASSGDRGFSEAFF

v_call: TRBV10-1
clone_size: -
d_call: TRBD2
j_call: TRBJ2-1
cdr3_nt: TGCGCCAGCAGGGAAGGGACTAGCCTGAATGAGCAGTTCTTC
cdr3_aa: CASREGTSLNEQFF

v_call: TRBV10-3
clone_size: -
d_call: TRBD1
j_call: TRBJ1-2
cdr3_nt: TGTGCCATTTTGGACAGGGGAGTAAACGGCTACACCTTC
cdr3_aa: CAILDRGVNGYTF

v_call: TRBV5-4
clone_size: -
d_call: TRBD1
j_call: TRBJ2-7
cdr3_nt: TGTGCCAGCAGCTCCCGGGACAGGGCGGCCGAGCAGTACTTC
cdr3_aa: CASSSRDRAAEQYF

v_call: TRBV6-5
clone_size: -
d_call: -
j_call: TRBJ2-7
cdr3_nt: TGTGCCAGCAGTTACAGAACACGAGGGCCCTACGAGCAGTACTTC
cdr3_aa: CASSYRTRGPYEQYF